This T cell receptor beta chain stems from a study of CD8+ T cells in alopecia areata. RNA, once extracted, was reverse transcribed into cDNA for use as the sequencing template. Profiled with immunoSEQ multiplex PCR; TCRdb holds only in-frame clones, not every one. The profile shows 150,000 or so clones, 70% to 90% of them singletons. Treatment denoted: oral pan-JAK inhibitor, 5-10 mg twice daily. CDR3 size: 15 residues. J gave up 6 bases and V 6 bases, and 11 bases lay outside the gene matches. The germline V gene encodes CDR1 WSHSY and CDR2 SAAADI. The chain uses TRBV10-2 and TRBJ2-3; 8 bases align to TRBD2. The sample was CD8+ T cells sorted from blood, taken at week 4, from a patient treated with tofacitinib. The clonotype was recovered from a human donor with alopecia areata. This CDR3 is CASRGFAAGVDTQYF. CDR3 in DNA: TGCGCCAGCAGGGGATTCGCAGCGGGAGTGGATACGCAGTATTTT.